This T cell receptor (beta chain) was identified during a study of Ad26.COV2.S vaccination and SARS-CoV-2 variants. A few counts support this clone. The antigen remains unidentified. Study-level results: Once vaccination had occurred, spike-specific CD8+ and CD4+ T cell responses reportedly showed substantial breadth.

Method: immunoSEQ multiplex PCR; TCRdb's copy keeps in-frame clones and lacks some. The profile covers over 110,000 clones, with roughly 85% appearing a single time and more than 4.5% taken by the ten largest. CDR3 length: 13 amino acids. The V end lost 6 bases, the J end lost 0 bases, and 9 bases lay between the germline ends. Germline values: CDR1 MNHEY, CDR2 SVGEGT. The chain is built from TRBV6-2 or TRBV6-3 and TRBJ2-7; D is ambiguous. The clonotype comes from a human donor who had recovered from COVID-19. The specimen was peripheral blood, collected after recovery from COVID-19. The CDR3 DNA sequence: TGTGCCAGCAGCCACGGCAGCTCCTACGAGCAGTACTTC. As protein: CASSHGSSYEQYF.